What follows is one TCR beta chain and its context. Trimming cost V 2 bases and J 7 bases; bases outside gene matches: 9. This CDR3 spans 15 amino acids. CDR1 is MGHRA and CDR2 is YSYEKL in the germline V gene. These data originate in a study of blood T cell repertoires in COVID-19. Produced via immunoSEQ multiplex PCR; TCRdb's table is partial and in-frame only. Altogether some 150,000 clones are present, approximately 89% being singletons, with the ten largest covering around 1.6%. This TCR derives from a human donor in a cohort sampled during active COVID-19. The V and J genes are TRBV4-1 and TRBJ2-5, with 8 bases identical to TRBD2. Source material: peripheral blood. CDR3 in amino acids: CASSQFTSGVGTQYF. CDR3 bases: TGCGCCAGCAGCCAATTCACTAGCGGCGTAGGGACCCAGTACTTC.